The 13 T cell receptor beta chains presented below share a single source sample, sequenced in a study of cytomegalovirus exposure and HLA in healthy donors. The PCR contained 60 Vbeta and 13 Jbeta primers. Profiled with immunoSEQ multiplex PCR; TCRdb holds only in-frame clones, not every one. The profile shows about 110,000 clones, over 70% of them singletons. The specimen sequenced was PBMCs. These receptors originate from a man younger than 40 in good health and CMV-seronegative.

The rearrangement joins TRBV4-1 to TRBJ2-2; 7 bases are shared with TRBD1. CDR3 length: 15 residues. Germline V lookup: CDR1 MGHRA, CDR2 YSYEKL. Trimming removed 3 bases from V and 9 bases from J; junction bases left unmatched: 10. The CDR3 reads CASSQGANRGWELFF. In nucleotides, the CDR3 is TGCGCCAGCAGCCAGGGAGCCAACAGGGGCTGGGAGCTGTTTTTT.

Notes on this clone: Other DNA variants within this sample encode the same CDR3. The rearrangement joins TRBV18 to TRBJ2-7; 8 nucleotides line up with TRBD1. J lost 6 bases, V lost 3 bases, and 7 bases had no gene match. Per the germline V gene, CDR1 is KGHSH and CDR2 is LQKENI. This CDR3 contains 14 residues. The CDR3 nucleotides read TGTGCCAGCTCACCTAGACAGGGGTCGGGCGAGCAGTACTTC. It codes for CASSPRQGSGEQYF.

V usage is TRBV6-5 and J usage is TRBJ1-2; D may be TRBD1 (5 bases). Trimming took 2 bases from V and 8 from J, leaving 15 bases between them. CDR1 MNHEY and CDR2 SVGAGI come from the germline V gene. This CDR3 region has 14 residues. DNA for the CDR3: TGTGCCAGCAGTTACCTGGACAAGATTGAGGGCTACACCTTC. As protein: CASSYLDKIEGYTF.

The CDR3 DNA is TGTGCCAGCAGCGTAGACGAGGTTCATGAGCAGTTCTTC. Translated: CASSVDEVHEQFF. The chain is built from TRBV9 and TRBJ2-1, with unresolved D. The CDR3 consists of 13 residues. V lost 0 bases to trimming and J lost 8 bases, with 9 bases between them. Germline V lookup: CDR1 SGDLS, CDR2 YYNGEE.

The chain combines TRBV6-5 with TRBJ1-1; 7 bases are shared with TRBD1. V shed 6 bases and J 7 bases; nucleotides not matched to a gene: 11. CDR1 is MNHEY, CDR2 SVGAGI, per germline. This CDR3 is 14 amino acids long. For the CDR3, the DNA is TGTGCCAGCAGGAGTACAGGGGTGAATGTTGAAGCTTTCTTT. Protein sequence: CASRSTGVNVEAFF.

The chain is built from TRBV30 and TRBJ2-3; 7 nucleotides agree with TRBD2. The CDR3 has 13 amino acids. V lost 1 base to trimming and J lost 6 bases; unmatched junction nucleotides: 4. Germline V gene data show CDR1 as GTSNPN and CDR2 as SVGIG (reference sequence). The chain's CDR3 is CAWSGDGGDTQYF. In DNA, the CDR3 is TGTGCCTGGAGTGGGGACGGGGGGGATACGCAGTATTTT. Filled out from reference TRBV30 and TRBJ2-3, the complete variable domain reads SQTIHQWPATLVQPVGSPLSLECTVEGTSNPNLYWYRQAAGRGLQLLFYSVGIGQISSEVPQNLSASRPQDRQFILSSKKLLLSDSGFYLCAWSGDGGDTQYFGPGTRLTVL.

The rearrangement joins TRBV2 to TRBJ1-5, with D possibly matching TRBD1 (6 bases). The CDR3 is 17 amino acids. CDR1 and CDR2 from the germline V gene are SNHLY and FYNNEI. V gave up 2 bases and J gave up 0 bases, with 14 bases separating them. CDR3 sequence (DNA): TGTGCCAGCAGTGAAAGGGGGACACAGATTAGCAATCAGCCCCAGCATTTT. Protein product: CASSERGTQISNQPQHF.

The chain combines TRBV19 with TRBJ1-1, with 7 bases that match TRBD1. Germline V gene sequence: CDR1 LNHDA, CDR2 SQIVND (reference sequence). The CDR3 is 14 amino acids. Germline trimming cut 2 bases from V and 0 bases from J; bases unmatched to any gene: 0. The CDR3 region is CASSITGVNTEAFF. In DNA, the CDR3 is TGTGCCAGTAGTATAACAGGGGTGAACACTGAAGCTTTCTTT.

The chain recombines TRBV4-1 with TRBJ1-6; D gene unclear. V shed 0 bases and J shed 0 bases, with 15 bases lying between them. Germline CDR1 reads MGHRA; CDR2 reads YSYEKL. The CDR3 has 19 residues. The CDR3 DNA follows: TGCGCCAGCAGCCAAGATGCGACAAGAATTAGCTCCTATAATTCACCCCTCCACTTT. As protein: CASSQDATRISSYNSPLHF.

The V call is TRBV29-1, the J call TRBJ2-1; 7 positions agree with TRBD1. CDR3 length: 15 amino acids. After removal of 4 bases from V and 0 bases from J, the junction contained 6 bases not matched to a gene. Germline CDR1 reads SQVTM; CDR2 reads ANQGSEA. CDR3 residues: CSVVPAGGSYNEQFF. CDR3 in DNA: TGCAGCGTTGTCCCAGCAGGGGGCTCCTACAATGAGCAGTTCTTC.

CDR3 region: CASSSPRGGKSGELFF. The CDR3 DNA reads TGTGCCAGCAGTAGCCCGCGGGGGGGCAAATCCGGGGAGCTGTTTTTT. The chain has TRBV2 and TRBJ2-2; the match to TRBD2 covers 9 bases. Germline loops: CDR1 SNHLY, CDR2 FYNNEI. Germline trimming cut 5 bases from V and 6 bases from J; bases unmatched to any gene: 10. This CDR3 is 16 amino acids long.

The chain employs TRBV7-9 and TRBJ1-1, with TRBD1 matching 7 bases. This CDR3 region has 15 residues. With 2 bases clipped from V and 4 bases from J, the junction kept 7 bases outside the gene matches. From germline, CDR1 is SEHNR and CDR2 FQNEAQ (reference sequence). Here the CDR3 reads CASSLKSSGGTEAFF. CDR3 sequence (DNA): TGTGCCAGCAGCTTAAAAAGCTCAGGGGGCACTGAAGCTTTCTTT.

This clone was observed once. The chain recombines TRBV18 with TRBJ1-3; 7 bases match TRBD1. The CDR3 totals 16 residues. J lost 0 bases, V lost 3 bases, and 5 bases had no gene match. Germline assignment: CDR1 KGHSH and CDR2 LQKENI. The CDR3 sequence: CASSPRQGGSGNTIYF. For the CDR3, the DNA is TGTGCCAGCTCACCTCGACAGGGTGGCTCTGGAAACACCATATATTTT.